This T cell receptor beta chain comes out of a study of T cell repertoires in cytomegalovirus infection. TCRdb used MiXCR to reprocess the reads, holding one entry per CDR3 protein. Altogether about 740,000 distinct CDR3 sequences are present, less than 40% being singletons, with the ten largest covering under 3.5%. In germline, CDR1 is SGHVT, CDR2 SQSDAQ. The CDR3 covers 17 residues. V lost 0 bases, J lost 1 base, and 13 bases lay in between. This chain joins TRBV7-4 and TRBJ2-1, with a weak D call TRBD1 (7 bases). Sequencing input: PBMCs. This receptor was identified in a human donor in good health (CMV status not recorded). Some clones in this sample may be carry-over from other donors' samples. Written as DNA, the CDR3 is TGTGCCAGCAGCTTAGCGTCCAGGGGGAGGTCCTACAATGAGCAGTTCTTC. Protein: CASSLASRGRSYNEQFF.